These T cell receptor beta chains were read from a single sample in a study of blood T cell repertoires in COVID-19. Only in-frame clones appear in the TCRdb table, and some are missing; sequencing was by immunoSEQ multiplex PCR. The table has approximately 150,000 clones, approximately 86% seen once; the top ten hold less than 4.5%. What was sequenced was peripheral blood. These receptor sequences come from a woman aged 55-70 years with active or convalescent COVID-19. CDR3s include the opening cysteine and the closing phenylalanine or tryptophan. The order of the fields is CDR3 DNA, CDR3 protein, J gene, D gene, V gene. The D gene is left open where the match is weak.

CDR3nt: TGTGCCAGCAGCTCTAGCGGGTCGAGGGAGACCCAGTACTTC; CDR3aa: CASSSSGSRETQYF; j_gene: TRBJ2-5; d_gene: TRBD2; v_gene: TRBV5-5
CDR3nt: TGTGCCAGCAGCTTGGGCCCGGGACAGGGCTACAATGAGCAGTTCTTC; CDR3aa: CASSLGPGQGYNEQFF; j_gene: TRBJ2-1; d_gene: TRBD1; v_gene: TRBV5-5
CDR3nt: TGTGCCAGCAGTTATTCTGAGTCGAGGGAAAAACTGTTTTTT; CDR3aa: CASSYSESREKLFF; j_gene: TRBJ1-4; d_gene: .; v_gene: TRBV6-6
CDR3nt: TGTGCCAGCAGTGAACCAGGACAGGGCGGATTC; CDR3aa: CASSEPGQGGF; j_gene: TRBJ1-2; d_gene: TRBD1; v_gene: TRBV6-1
CDR3nt: TGTGCCAGCAGCCGATCTCGATGGGGACAGGCCCTAGAGACCCAGTACTTC; CDR3aa: CASSRSRWGQALETQYF; j_gene: TRBJ2-5; d_gene: TRBD1; v_gene: TRBV7-3
CDR3nt: TGTGCCAGCAGCTTTGGGGCAGGGACTACCGGGGAGCTGTTTTTT; CDR3aa: CASSFGAGTTGELFF; j_gene: TRBJ2-2; d_gene: .; v_gene: TRBV5-4
CDR3nt: TGTGCCAGCAGAGCACAGGGGGGGGGTGAAAAACTGTTTTTT; CDR3aa: CASRAQGGGEKLFF; j_gene: TRBJ1-4; d_gene: TRBD1; v_gene: TRBV2
CDR3nt: TGTGCCTGGAAGAAGCCGGGACTAGCGGGCACAGATACGCAGTATTTT; CDR3aa: CAWKKPGLAGTDTQYF; j_gene: TRBJ2-3; d_gene: TRBD2; v_gene: TRBV30
CDR3nt: TGTGCCAGCAGCTTTGGGCCCGGTGGTGAAGCTTTCTTT; CDR3aa: CASSFGPGGEAFF; j_gene: TRBJ1-1; d_gene: .; v_gene: TRBV7-3
CDR3nt: TGTGCCAGTAGTACCGGGACAGGGAACACCGGGGAGCTGTTTTTT; CDR3aa: CASSTGTGNTGELFF; j_gene: TRBJ2-2; d_gene: TRBD1; v_gene: TRBV19
CDR3nt: TGTGCCAGCAGCCAACCCCAGCGGGACAGGGGCCCGAATCTTCATAATTCACCCCTCCACTTT; CDR3aa: CASSQPQRDRGPNLHNSPLHF; j_gene: TRBJ1-6; d_gene: TRBD1; v_gene: TRBV3-1/TRBV3-2
CDR3nt: TGCGCCAGCAGTAAGGGGGCTACTGGAAACACCATATATTTT; CDR3aa: CASSKGATGNTIYF; j_gene: TRBJ1-3; d_gene: TRBD1; v_gene: TRBV5-1
CDR3nt: TGCACCAGCAGCCAAGATCTGGAGACCCAGTACTTC; CDR3aa: CTSSQDLETQYF; j_gene: TRBJ2-5; d_gene: .; v_gene: TRBV1
CDR3nt: TGTGCCAGCAGCACCTACGAGCAGTACTTC; CDR3aa: CASSTYEQYF; j_gene: TRBJ2-7; d_gene: .; v_gene: TRBV12-3/TRBV12-4
CDR3nt: TGTGCCACCAGCAGGAACCCAGGGGGTGTGAACTATGGCTACACCTTC; CDR3aa: CATSRNPGGVNYGYTF; j_gene: TRBJ1-2; d_gene: TRBD1; v_gene: TRBV15
CDR3nt: TGCGCCAGCAGCTCTGGACAGCCTCAAACGGAAGCTTTCTTT; CDR3aa: CASSSGQPQTEAFF; j_gene: TRBJ1-1; d_gene: .; v_gene: TRBV5-1
CDR3nt: TGTGCCAGTAGTAAGACAGTGAACACCGGGGAGCTGTTTTTT; CDR3aa: CASSKTVNTGELFF; j_gene: TRBJ2-2; d_gene: .; v_gene: TRBV19
CDR3nt: TGTGCCAGCAGCTTTGGGGAGTTGGGCACTGAAGCTTTCTTT; CDR3aa: CASSFGELGTEAFF; j_gene: TRBJ1-1; d_gene: .; v_gene: TRBV5-5